One and the same sample provided the 9 T cell receptor beta chains below, sequenced in a study of beta chain features in type 1 diabetes. What was sequenced were expressed TCRB transcripts, since all of the isolated RNA had been reverse transcribed. Assay used: immunoSEQ multiplex PCR; TCRdb lists only in-frame clones, some missing. The data contain about 230,000 clones, over 8.5% of them seen just once; the ten biggest clones take up under 0.035%. The sequencing input was naive CD4+ T cells from blood. The receptors were sampled from a young woman in good health.

This clone turned up a few times. The chain has TRBV30 and TRBJ1-5, with D possibly being TRBD1 (5 bases). Trimming cost V 1 base and J 7 bases, with 11 bases left between them. The V gene's germline CDR1 is GTSNPN and CDR2 SVGIG (reference sequence). The CDR3 extends over 13 amino acids. CDR3 sequence: CAWSAGVYQPQHF. The CDR3 DNA reads as TGTGCCTGGAGTGCGGGGGTTTACCAGCCCCAGCATTTT.

This chain connects TRBV7-2 to TRBJ2-3; 7 nucleotides align to TRBD2. J gave up 3 bases and V 0 bases, and 3 bases lay outside the gene matches. Germline values: CDR1 SGHTA, CDR2 FQGNSA. CDR3 length: 15 residues. CDR3 sequence reads: CASSLAGGPTDTQYF. CDR3 nucleotide sequence: TGTGCCAGCAGCTTAGCGGGAGGGCCTACAGATACGCAGTATTTT.

This clone was observed a handful of times. J is TRBJ2-2 and V is TRBV11-2; D possibly corresponds to TRBD2 (5 bases). This CDR3 is 15 amino acids long. Germline assignment: CDR1 SGHAT and CDR2 FQNNGV. V dropped 1 base and J dropped 4 bases, with 10 bases sitting between them. CDR3 nucleotides: TGTGCCAGCAGCTTAGTCTCGGGGTCCACCGGGGAGCTGTTTTTT. Amino acids: CASSLVSGSTGELFF.

V gene TRBV27 combines with J gene TRBJ2-1; TRBD1 agrees at 10 bases. Germline V CDR1 and CDR2: MNHEY, SMNVEV (reference sequence). The CDR3 is made up of 15 amino acids. V trimming: 3 bases; J trimming: 5 bases; junction bases outside the gene matches: 4. The CDR3: CASSFRGQGNNEQFF. The CDR3 coding sequence is TGTGCCAGCAGTTTTCGGGGACAGGGGAACAATGAGCAGTTCTTC.

This clone was seen a handful of times. The chain uses TRBV30 and TRBJ1-5; 8 positions agree with TRBD1. The junction had 8 bases not matched to a gene; V was cut back by 1 base and J by 0 bases. The CDR3 has 17 residues. Germline CDR1 reads GTSNPN; CDR2 reads SVGIG (reference sequence). Here the CDR3 reads CAWSERIGTGSNQPQHF. The CDR3 DNA reads TGTGCCTGGAGTGAGAGGATCGGGACAGGTAGCAATCAGCCCCAGCATTTT.

This clone was seen more than once but under ten times. The rearrangement joins TRBV6-1 to TRBJ2-1; 9 bases fit TRBD1. This CDR3 has 15 residues. Germline CDR1 reads MNHNS; CDR2 reads SASEGT. The V and J ends lost 3 bases and 10 bases, in that order; junction bases with no gene match: 10. The CDR3 loop is CASSERHRGRGEQFF. In nucleotides, the CDR3 is TGTGCCAGCAGTGAGAGACACAGGGGGCGCGGGGAGCAGTTCTTC.

In this sample, this clone turned up a few times. In DNA, the CDR3 is TGTGCCAGCAGCTTAGGGGACAGACCCACCGGGGAGCTGTTTTTT. Residues: CASSLGDRPTGELFF. The genes are TRBV11-2 and TRBJ2-2; 7 nucleotides agree with TRBD1. The CDR3 loop spans 15 amino acids. From germline, CDR1 is SGHAT and CDR2 FQNNGV. Unmatched junction bases numbered 3, after V lost 1 base and J lost 4 bases.

The chain is built from TRBV10-2 and TRBJ2-7; 11 bases are shared with TRBD2. The V gene end was trimmed by 4 bases and the J gene end by 7 bases; junction bases not matched to a gene: 9. The CDR3 sequence is 15 residues long. Germline CDR1 WSHSY, CDR2 SAAADI. For the CDR3, the DNA is TGCGCCAGCAGTGCGATAGCGGGGGGGCCGGAGGAGCAGTACTTC. As protein: CASSAIAGGPEEQYF.

The rearrangement links TRBV28 to TRBJ1-2; TRBD1 is a possible D gene (5 bases). V was cut by 7 bases and J by 3 bases, with 12 bases left in between. Looked up from germline, CDR1 is MDHEN and CDR2 is SYDVKM. The CDR3 sequence is 13 residues long. The CDR3 DNA is TGTGCCAGCACGGTCATCAGGGACTATGGCTACACCTTC. Residues: CASTVIRDYGYTF.